The sequence of this T cell receptor (beta chain) was determined in a study of shared clonotypes between healthy human individuals (dated by TCRdb to the early 2020s). Broadly, across the study: The cohort comprised a couple of women and three men aged 18 to 49 years. Between about 0.8 and 9 billion PBMCs per donor were obtained by leukapheresis. To estimate repertoire size and how much clonotypes are shared between individuals, the study performed deep sequencing of blood TCR repertoires from about 5 healthy adults. Different laboratories and diverse techniques were used to prepare libraries and sequence TCR repertoires, to increase sequencing depth and limit assay-specific biases. The full study reports these points: Sampling was restricted to blood, and TCR repertoires in tissue are likely to differ from TCR repertoires in blood. Pairwise subsampling indicated that sequencing depth was expected to affect the degree of clonotype sharing among donors. The genetic and exposure-history diversity represented was limited by the small number of donors.

TCR CDR3 regions were amplified from genomic DNA by multiplex PCR using the deep immunoSEQ assay. Genomic DNA extracted from each cell subset was distributed evenly over all wells of several immunoSEQ 96-well plates, and each plate served as one replicate. Each replicate PCR for unsorted PBMC received about 0.3 ug genomic DNA, equal to about 30,000 T cell genomes. Unsorted PBMC genomic DNA was sequenced across ten immunoSEQ deep assay plates. Purified libraries were measured with a Qubit 3.0 fluorometer, size-checked on a Bioanalyzer 2100, and measured again with the KAPA Library Quantification kit. Every immunoSEQ 96-well plate was sequenced on a dedicated single-read 150-cycle Illumina NextSeq 550 flow cell. The published analysis was carried out like this. Because the immunoSEQ output included only junctional sequences and no quality scores, the filtering could not be the same as the filtering used for full-length reads. To assign V/J genes and CDR3, sequences were annotated against IMGT germline references using PyIR, a Python wrapper for IgBLAST v1.9. Reads with weak V/J assignments (E-value above 1e-6), missing CDR3, stop codons, out-of-frame junctions, or ambiguous translated residues were removed. V3J clonotypes were defined by identical inferred V gene, J gene, and CDR3 amino acid sequence. Percentage overlap between repertoires was computed as shared unique clonotypes divided by the size of the smaller repertoire. Richness of each repertoire was evaluated using RTK rarefaction, the Chao1 estimator, and Recon v2.1 estimates of unobserved clonotypes. TCRdb retrieved this table from immuneACCESS and kept in-frame rearrangements only. Not all clones are present; in checked studies, unresolved V genes account for under half, and no reason is known for the remainder. For V, J and clone size, that table is used; D and trimming come from the DNA. The sample table shows around 440,000 clones, and approximately 71% are seen once. Of the sample, 12% is held by the ten largest clones.

Donors were healthy HIV-negative adults with no recently reported acute infections or vaccinations. Only Caucasian adults living in Nashville, Tennessee, USA were represented among the donors. For unsorted samples, 90 million or so PBMCs were counted, and genomic DNA was extracted using the QIAamp DNA Blood Mini kit. Blood was collected by leukapheresis, and PBMCs were isolated by Ficoll-Histopaque density gradient centrifugation and then cryopreserved in liquid nitrogen vapor phase. V lost 1 base and J lost 7 bases; the stretch between them is 12 bases long. The germline V gene supplies CDR1 SGDLS and CDR2 YYNGEE. The CDR3 runs 13 residues from the cysteine to the phenylalanine. Only the CDR3 part of the read is kept: 39 bases, read in frame from the first base. Remarks on this clone: No antigen is known for it. One base away there is no much larger clone; base qualities are not given.

This TCR came from a woman aged 35 to 49 in good health. Some clones in this sample may be carry-over from other donors' samples. The specimen sequenced was PBMCs. Recombination connected TRBV9 to TRBJ2-7; the D segment cannot be called with confidence. Here the CDR3 is given as CASSVRPAKEQYF. The nucleotide sequence reads as follows: TGTGCCAGCAGCGTACGCCCTGCAAAAGAGCAGTACTTC. The variable domain in full, with residues beyond the CDR3 obtained from the reference TRBV9 and TRBJ2-7 genes, is DSGVTQTPKHLITATGQRVTLRCSPRSGDLSVYWYQQSLDQGLQFLIQYYNGEERAKGNILERFSAQQFPDLHSELNLSSLELGDSALYFCASSVRPAKEQYFGPGTRLTVT.